This entry lists 14 T cell receptor beta chains sequenced from one sample in a study of blood T cell repertoires in COVID-19. Repertoires were generated with immunoSEQ multiplex PCR, while TCRdb's copy carries only in-frame clones and drops some. The table lists about 300,000 clones, around 85% of them singletons, with about 2.7% in the top ten. The sequencing sample was made of PBMCs or T cells enriched from blood (not recorded which). The receptors stem from a woman aged 50 to 60 who had recovered from COVID-19.

The CDR3 DNA sequence: TGCGCCAGCAGCTGGGGGACAGGCACCACCTTGGGGACCGGGGAGCTGTTTTTT. Translation: CASSWGTGTTLGTGELFF. This chain links TRBV5-1 with TRBJ2-2, with TRBD1 identical over 8 bases. J gave up 5 bases and V 3 bases, and 15 bases lay outside the gene matches. This CDR3 region has 18 residues. CDR1 is SGHRS, CDR2 YFSETQ, per germline.

The rearrangement uses TRBV30 and TRBJ2-1; possible D gene TRBD2, 6 bases. In germline, CDR1 is GTSNPN, CDR2 SVGIG (reference sequence). CDR3 length: 17 amino acids. Deletions cut 4 bases from V and 10 bases from J, with 29 bases between. The DNA of the CDR3 is TGTGCCTGGACCAATAAAGGGTCAGCGCGGGGTGCCAGGGAGCAGTTCTTC. This translates into CAWTNKGSARGAREQFF.

The chain couples TRBV7-3 to TRBJ1-1, with D uncertain. The CDR3 has 13 amino acids. V was cut by 3 bases and J by 0 bases, with 5 bases left in between. The germline V gene encodes CDR1 SGHTA and CDR2 FQGTGA. The CDR3 loop reads CASSFSLNTEAFF. CDR3 DNA: TGTGCCAGCAGCTTTTCCTTGAACACTGAAGCTTTCTTT.

As regards this clone: A read error may produce the germline difference seen at one junction end. The chain couples TRBV2 to TRBJ1-6, with a possible D match to TRBD1 (6 bases). This CDR3 is 15 amino acids long. CDR1 and CDR2 (germline): SNHLY, FYNNEI. The CDR3 spells CASRDSRGANSSLHF. The DNA of the CDR3 is TGTGCCAGCAGGGACAGCCGAGGGGCTAATTCATCCCTCCACTTT.

V usage is TRBV19 and J usage is TRBJ2-2; a possible D gene is TRBD2 (6 bases). The length of the CDR3 is 14 residues. The germline V gene encodes CDR1 LNHDA and CDR2 SQIVND (reference sequence). Trimming pared 7 bases from V and 4 bases from J, leaving 13 bases between. Written as DNA, the CDR3 is TGTGCCAGTAACCGTTTCGGGAGCACCGGGGAGCTGTTTTTT. Protein sequence: CASNRFGSTGELFF. Full variable domain (remainder filled in from reference TRBV19 and TRBJ2-2): DGGITQSPKYLFRKEGQNVTLSCEQNLNHDAMYWYRQDPGQGLRLIYYSQIVNDFQKGDIAEGYSVSREKKESFPLTVTSAQKNPTAFYLCASNRFGSTGELFFGEGSRLTVL.

The CDR3 nucleotides are TGCGCCAGCAACGCGGGACAGGGGGCGGCTAACTATGGCTACACCTTC. Protein product: CASNAGQGAANYGYTF. This chain links TRBV5-1 with TRBJ1-2, with 12 bases aligning to TRBD1. Looked up from germline, CDR1 is SGHRS and CDR2 is YFSETQ. The trim removed 6 bases at V and 0 bases at J, leaving 6 bases unmatched. The CDR3 consists of 16 residues.

This clone was seen a few times. The chain recombines TRBV7-2 with TRBJ1-2, with D maybe TRBD1 (5 bases). The CDR3 has 14 amino acids. Germline CDR1 and CDR2: SGHTA and FQGNSA. V was pared by 1 base and J by 3 bases, with 9 bases between. The CDR3 protein is CASSLEAGDYGYTF. CDR3 DNA: TGTGCCAGCAGCTTAGAGGCGGGGGACTATGGCTACACCTTC.

This rearrangement joins TRBV24-1 to TRBJ1-2; possibly TRBD1 for D (5 bases). Per germline, CDR1 KGHDR and CDR2 SFDVKD. V gave up 4 bases and J gave up 4 bases, with 9 bases separating them. This CDR3 has 13 amino acids. For the CDR3, the DNA is TGTGCCACCAGTGACTATGACAGCTATGGCTACACCTTC. Amino acid sequence: CATSDYDSYGYTF.

The V call is TRBV9, the J call TRBJ2-1, with a weak D call TRBD2 (6 bases). CDR1 is SGDLS and CDR2 is YYNGEE in the germline V gene. V dropped 4 bases and J dropped 6 bases, with 14 bases sitting between them. This CDR3 region has 14 residues. The CDR3 coding sequence is TGTGCCAGCAGCCAGACTAGTCGGGCCAATGAGCAGTTCTTC. Its translation: CASSQTSRANEQFF.

The rearrangement joins TRBV13 to TRBJ1-4; D call uncertain. V gave up 3 bases and J gave up 3 bases, with 8 bases separating them. CDR1 is PRHDT and CDR2 is FYEKMQ in the germline V gene (reference sequence). CDR3 size: 14 residues. As DNA, the CDR3 is TGTGCCAGCAGCTTCTCGGGGTCTAATGAAAAACTGTTTTTT. This translates into CASSFSGSNEKLFF.

This clone was detected only a few times. The chain has TRBV7-8 and TRBJ1-1; TRBD1 matches 12 bases. The CDR3 spans 16 residues. Trimming took 3 bases from V and 6 from J; bases not matched to a gene: 8. Germline V CDR1 and CDR2: SGHVS, FQNEAQ. The CDR3 reads CASSLGTGGGFSEAFF. In DNA form, the CDR3 reads TGTGCCAGCAGCTTGGGGACAGGGGGCGGATTTTCTGAAGCTTTCTTT.

This rearrangement joins TRBV30 to TRBJ2-7; the D gene is possibly TRBD2 (6 bases). Germline V gives CDR1 GTSNPN, CDR2 SVGIG (reference sequence). Trimming left V 5 bases short and J 6 bases short, with 11 bases between. This CDR3 has 11 residues. The CDR3 DNA reads TGTGCCTGGGGTCTGGGGGGCGAGCAGTACTTC. Amino acids: CAWGLGGEQYF.

The chain employs TRBV30 and TRBJ2-2; D gene uncertain. In germline, CDR1 is GTSNPN, CDR2 SVGIG (reference sequence). Trimming stripped 5 bases from V and 8 bases from J, with 15 bases between. The CDR3 runs to 13 residues. This chain's CDR3 is CAWGRRSRGELFF. The CDR3 nucleotides read TGTGCCTGGGGTCGCAGGTCCCGGGGGGAGCTGTTTTTT.

The chain recombines TRBV7-8 with TRBJ2-3; D unclear. The ends were cut back, 1 base at V and 0 bases at J, with 8 bases in the middle. The germline CDR1 and CDR2 sequences are SGHVS and FQNEAQ. The CDR3 is 15 residues long. The CDR3 sequence is CASSLGSPSTDTQYF. CDR3 nucleotide sequence: TGTGCCAGCAGCTTAGGTAGTCCTAGCACAGATACGCAGTATTTT.